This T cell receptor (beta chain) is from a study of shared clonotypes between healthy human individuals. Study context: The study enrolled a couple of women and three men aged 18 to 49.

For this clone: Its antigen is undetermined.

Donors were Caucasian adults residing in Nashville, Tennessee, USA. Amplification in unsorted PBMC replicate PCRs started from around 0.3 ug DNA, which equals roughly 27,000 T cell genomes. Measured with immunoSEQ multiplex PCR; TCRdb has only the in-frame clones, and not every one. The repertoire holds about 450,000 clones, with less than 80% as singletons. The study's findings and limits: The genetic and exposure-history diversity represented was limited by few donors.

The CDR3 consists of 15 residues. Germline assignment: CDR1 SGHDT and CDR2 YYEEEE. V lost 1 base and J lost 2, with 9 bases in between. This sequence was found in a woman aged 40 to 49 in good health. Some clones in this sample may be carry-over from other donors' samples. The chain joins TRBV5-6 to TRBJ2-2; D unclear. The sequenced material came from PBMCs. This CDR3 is CASSLYQINTGELFF. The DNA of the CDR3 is TGTGCCAGCAGCTTGTACCAGATCAACACCGGGGAGCTGTTTTTT.